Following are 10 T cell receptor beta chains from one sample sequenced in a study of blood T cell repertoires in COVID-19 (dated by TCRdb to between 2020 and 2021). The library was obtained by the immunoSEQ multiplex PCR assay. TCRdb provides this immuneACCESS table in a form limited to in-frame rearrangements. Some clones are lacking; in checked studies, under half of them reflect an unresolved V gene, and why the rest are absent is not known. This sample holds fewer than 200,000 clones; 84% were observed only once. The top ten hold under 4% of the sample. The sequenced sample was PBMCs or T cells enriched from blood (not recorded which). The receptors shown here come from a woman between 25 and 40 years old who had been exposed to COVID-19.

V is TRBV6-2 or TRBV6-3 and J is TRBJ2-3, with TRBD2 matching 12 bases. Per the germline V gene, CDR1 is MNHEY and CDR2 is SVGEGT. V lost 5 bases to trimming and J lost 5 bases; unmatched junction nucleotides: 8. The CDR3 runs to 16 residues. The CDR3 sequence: CASSPRTSGEKDTQYF. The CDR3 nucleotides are TGTGCCAGCAGTCCGAGGACTAGCGGGGAAAAAGATACGCAGTATTTT.

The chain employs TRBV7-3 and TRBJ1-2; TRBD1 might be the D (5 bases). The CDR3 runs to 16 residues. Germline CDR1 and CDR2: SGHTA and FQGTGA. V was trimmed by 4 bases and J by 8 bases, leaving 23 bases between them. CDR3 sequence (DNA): TGTGCCAGCAGCTCTCAGGGAGGCAGGGCCGAGAGGGGCTACACCTTC. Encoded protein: CASSSQGGRAERGYTF. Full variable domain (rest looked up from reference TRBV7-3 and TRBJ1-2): GAGVSQTPSNKVTEKGKYVELRCDPISGHTALYWYRQSLGQGPEFLIYFQGTGAADDSGLPNDRFFAVRPEGSVSTLKIQRTERGDSAVYLCASSSQGGRAERGYTFGSGTRLTVV.

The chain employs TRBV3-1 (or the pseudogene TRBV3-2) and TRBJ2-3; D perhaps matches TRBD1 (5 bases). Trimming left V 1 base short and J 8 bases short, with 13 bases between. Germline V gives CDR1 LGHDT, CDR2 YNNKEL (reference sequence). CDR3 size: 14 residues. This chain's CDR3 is CASSQGPGWATQYF. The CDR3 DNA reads TGTGCCAGCAGCCAAGGGCCAGGGTGGGCTACGCAGTATTTT.

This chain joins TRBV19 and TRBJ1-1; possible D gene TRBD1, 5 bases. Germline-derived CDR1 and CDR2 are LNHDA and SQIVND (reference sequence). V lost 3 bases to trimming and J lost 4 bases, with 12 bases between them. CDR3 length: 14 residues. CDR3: CASSIGSGGTEAFF. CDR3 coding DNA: TGTGCCAGTAGTATTGGCTCCGGGGGCACTGAAGCTTTCTTT.

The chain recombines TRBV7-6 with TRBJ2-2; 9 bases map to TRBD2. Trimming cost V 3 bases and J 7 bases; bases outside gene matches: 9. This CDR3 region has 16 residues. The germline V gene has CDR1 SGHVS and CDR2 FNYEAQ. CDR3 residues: CASSFRPSGDSGELFF. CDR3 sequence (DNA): TGTGCCAGCAGCTTCCGCCCTAGCGGGGATAGCGGGGAGCTGTTTTTT.

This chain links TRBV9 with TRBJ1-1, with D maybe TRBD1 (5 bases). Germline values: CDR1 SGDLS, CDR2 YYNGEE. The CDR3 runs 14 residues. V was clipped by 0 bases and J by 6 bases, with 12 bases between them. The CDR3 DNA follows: TGTGCCAGCAGCGTAGTTGGGGACTTGGCTGAAGCTTTCTTT. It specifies CASSVVGDLAEAFF.

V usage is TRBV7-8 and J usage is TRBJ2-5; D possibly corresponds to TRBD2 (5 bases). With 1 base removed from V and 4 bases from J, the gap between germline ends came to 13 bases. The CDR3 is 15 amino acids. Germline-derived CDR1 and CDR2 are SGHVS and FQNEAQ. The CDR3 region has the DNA TGTGCCAGCAGCTTAGGCGGGCAGATAGGAGAGACCCAGTACTTC. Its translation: CASSLGGQIGETQYF.

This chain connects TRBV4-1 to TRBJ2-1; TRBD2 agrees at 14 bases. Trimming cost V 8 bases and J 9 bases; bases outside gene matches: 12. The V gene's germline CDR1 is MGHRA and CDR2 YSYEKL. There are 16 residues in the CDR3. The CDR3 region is CASRLAGGPYGGEQFF. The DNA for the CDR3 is TGCGCCAGCCGACTAGCGGGGGGGCCGTACGGAGGTGAGCAGTTCTTC.

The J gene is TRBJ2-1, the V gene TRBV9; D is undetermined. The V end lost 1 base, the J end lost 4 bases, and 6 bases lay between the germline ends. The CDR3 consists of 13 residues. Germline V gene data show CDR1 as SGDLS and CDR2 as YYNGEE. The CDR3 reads CASSVHSYNEQFF. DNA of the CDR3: TGTGCCAGCAGCGTACACTCGTACAATGAGCAGTTCTTC.

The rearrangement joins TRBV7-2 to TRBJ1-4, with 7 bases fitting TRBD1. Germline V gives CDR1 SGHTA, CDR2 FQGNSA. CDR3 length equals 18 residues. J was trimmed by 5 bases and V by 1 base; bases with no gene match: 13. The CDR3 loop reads CASSLEGAGVALNEKLFF. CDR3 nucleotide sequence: TGTGCCAGCAGCTTAGAGGGGGCAGGGGTCGCTCTAAATGAAAAACTGTTTTTT.